The subject of this entry is one TCR beta chain. The trim removed 7 bases at V and 3 bases at J, leaving 11 bases unmatched. This CDR3 comprises 16 residues. From germline, CDR1 is MNHNY and CDR2 SVGAGI (reference sequence). The data belong to a study of control samples from healthy donors and cancer patients. Measured with immunoSEQ multiplex PCR; TCRdb has only the in-frame clones, and not every one. The data hold about 72,000 clones, with approximately 92% observed a single time. The rearrangement links TRBV6-6 to TRBJ2-7; 11 bases fit TRBD2. Sample: blood. The receptor was isolated from an older woman in good health. The DNA of the CDR3 is TGTGCCAGCACCACGACACTAGCGGGAGCCGACTACGAGCAGTACTTC. As protein: CASTTTLAGADYEQYF.